Shown below are 5 T cell receptor beta chains from a single sample sequenced in a study of type 1 regulatory T cells. One entry per CDR3 protein results from TCRdb running MiXCR on the reads. The sample records roughly 67,000 distinct CDR3 sequences, 63% being singletons. The antigens these receptors bind are not known. The sample taken for sequencing was cultured T cells, either the whole culture or a sorted T cell fraction (not recorded which). Subset: Tr1-enriched cell product generated in vitro against host alloantigens. The receptors stem from a human donor in good health.

V usage is TRBV20-1 and J usage is TRBJ1-2, with 8 bases lining up with TRBD1. The CDR3 spans 13 residues. The V segment lost 4 bases and the J segment 4 bases; nucleotides outside the gene matches: 5. The germline V gene has CDR1 DFQATT and CDR2 SNEGSKA (reference sequence). CDR3 residues: CSAMDRASYGYTF. CDR3 in DNA: TGCAGTGCTATGGACAGGGCCAGCTATGGCTACACCTTC.

This clonotype came up a few times. This rearrangement joins TRBV5-1 to TRBJ1-1; 9 nucleotides match TRBD1. The germline gives CDR1 SGHRS, CDR2 YFSETQ. The CDR3 contains 17 residues. With V trimmed by 3 bases and J by 5 bases, 14 bases remained unmatched. The CDR3 sequence is CASSSTVPGQGQTEAFF. The DNA of the CDR3 is TGCGCCAGCAGCTCCACAGTCCCGGGACAGGGTCAGACTGAAGCTTTCTTT.

This chain joins TRBV11-2 and TRBJ2-5; 8 bases match TRBD1. J lost 4 bases, V lost 5 bases, and 9 bases had no gene match. Germline loops: CDR1 SGHAT, CDR2 FQNNGV. This CDR3 spans 15 amino acids. This chain's CDR3 is CASSIAWTGLETQYF. The DNA for the CDR3 is TGTGCCAGCAGCATTGCTTGGACAGGGCTAGAGACCCAGTACTTC.

The genes are TRBV2 and TRBJ2-5, with D possibly being TRBD2 (5 bases). Trimming removed 6 bases at V and 3 bases at J, with 8 bases between. Germline V gene lookup returns CDR1 SNHLY and CDR2 FYNNEI. CDR3 size: 12 residues. The CDR3 sequence is CASRTTKETQYF. The CDR3 DNA sequence: TGTGCCAGCAGGACTACCAAAGAGACCCAGTACTTC.

In this sample, this clonotype turned up a few times. The genes are TRBV3-1 and TRBJ2-2, with D tentatively TRBD2 (5 bases). Germline CDR1 LGHDT, CDR2 YNNKEL (reference sequence). This CDR3 contains 16 residues. V was clipped by 3 bases and J by 1 base, with 12 bases between them. The CDR3 DNA reads as TGTGCCAGCAGCCATTTCCCACGGGAGAACACCGGGGAGCTGTTTTTT. This sequence encodes CASSHFPRENTGELFF.